One sample yielded the 20 T cell receptor beta chains listed below, sequenced in a study of blood T cell repertoires in COVID-19. Using immunoSEQ multiplex PCR, the repertoire was profiled, and TCRdb retains in-frame clones only, with some absent. This table has 80,000 to 90,000 clones, roughly 88% appearing once. The sequencing input was peripheral blood. Receptor source: a woman older than 75 with COVID-19, enrolled during active disease.

The J gene is TRBJ1-1, the V gene TRBV19; a possible D gene is TRBD1 (5 bases). The CDR3 is 16 residues long. From germline, CDR1 is LNHDA and CDR2 SQIVND (reference sequence). V dropped 2 bases and J dropped 1 base, with 14 bases sitting between them. CDR3 loop: CASSIQGGIPNTEAFF. CDR3 nucleotides: TGTGCCAGTAGTATACAGGGAGGAATACCGAACACTGAAGCTTTCTTT.

The chain has TRBV7-3 and TRBJ2-1; TRBD2 matches 14 bases. CDR1 and CDR2 (germline): SGHTA, FQGTGA. The trim removed 5 bases at V and 6 bases at J, leaving 6 bases unmatched. The CDR3 is 16 residues long. This CDR3 is CASSLPGLAGVNEQFF. For the CDR3, the DNA is TGTGCCAGCAGCCTCCCGGGACTAGCGGGGGTCAATGAGCAGTTCTTC. The full variable domain, with the rest looked up from reference TRBV7-3 and TRBJ2-1, is GAGVSQTPSNKVTEKGKYVELRCDPISGHTALYWYRQSLGQGPEFLIYFQGTGAADDSGLPNDRFFAVRPEGSVSTLKIQRTERGDSAVYLCASSLPGLAGVNEQFFGPGTRLTVL.

The V gene is TRBV2, the J gene TRBJ1-2; weak D call: TRBD1 (6 bases). Germline values: CDR1 SNHLY, CDR2 FYNNEI. CDR3 size: 14 residues. V was shortened by 0 bases and J by 4 bases, with 9 bases between the two germline ends. The CDR3 loop is CASSEARGAYGYTF. CDR3 nucleotides: TGTGCCAGCAGTGAAGCGCGGGGGGCCTATGGCTACACCTTC.

The J gene is TRBJ2-2, the V gene TRBV18; TRBD2 agrees at 11 bases. The J segment lost 6 bases and the V segment lost 6 bases, leaving 9 bases of the junction unmatched. The CDR3 extends over 16 amino acids. CDR1 is KGHSH and CDR2 is LQKENI in the germline V gene. The CDR3 is CASSQRLAGHSGELFF. The CDR3, as DNA: TGTGCCAGCTCTCAAAGACTAGCGGGACACTCCGGGGAGCTGTTTTTT. The variable domain in full, with the rest retrieved from reference TRBV18 and TRBJ2-2, is NAGVMQNPRHLVRRRGQEARLRCSPMKGHSHVYWYRQLPEEGLKFMVYLQKENIIDESGMPKERFSAEFPKEGPSILRIQQVVRGDSAAYFCASSQRLAGHSGELFFGEGSRLTVL.

The V gene is TRBV5-4, the J gene TRBJ2-3; 7 bases align to TRBD1. CDR1 and CDR2 (germline): SGHNT, YYREEE (reference sequence). The CDR3 runs 15 residues. Unmatched junction bases numbered 10, after V lost 7 bases and J lost 2 bases. CDR3 sequence: CASRSGQKLTDTQYF. The CDR3 coding sequence is TGTGCCAGCCGATCGGGACAGAAGCTCACAGATACGCAGTATTTT.

Concerning this clone: Its ends do not fully match the called genes, so a read error is possible. The J gene is TRBJ2-5, the V gene TRBV3-1 (or the pseudogene TRBV3-2), with 13 bases that match TRBD2. This CDR3 has 15 residues. Germline assignment: CDR1 LGHDT and CDR2 YNNKEL (reference sequence). DNA for the CDR3: TGTGCCAGCAGCCCATCCGGGACTAGCGGGACCGGCTTGCACTTC. Translating it yields CASSPSGTSGTGLHF.

The genes are TRBV18 and TRBJ2-7; 8 bases align to TRBD2. CDR1 KGHSH and CDR2 LQKENI come from the germline V gene. This CDR3 spans 17 amino acids. V lost 1 base and J lost 4; bases outside the gene matches: 12. Here the CDR3 DNA reads TGTGCCAGCTCACCACTGTTGGCGGGAGGCCATCCATACGAGCAGTACTTC. This sequence encodes CASSPLLAGGHPYEQYF.

This chain uses TRBV6-5 with TRBJ2-7, with TRBD1 as a possible D gene (6 bases). CDR1 MNHEY and CDR2 SVGAGI come from the germline V gene. The CDR3 has 13 residues. V was trimmed by 6 bases and J by 6 bases, leaving 15 bases between them. The DNA of the CDR3 is TGTGCCAGCAGCGTGACAGGCGCGGGCGAGCAGTACTTC. Translating gives CASSVTGAGEQYF.

The chain joins TRBV3-1 (or the pseudogene TRBV3-2) to TRBJ1-2; no reliable D call. Germline lookup yields CDR1 LGHDT and CDR2 YNNKEL (reference sequence). Trimming cost V 4 bases and J 7 bases, with 16 bases left between them. The CDR3 totals 14 residues. The CDR3 nucleotides read TGTGCCAGCAGCCTGGGCCTTCCTGCGGGTGGCTACACCTTC. Amino acids: CASSLGLPAGGYTF.

The rearrangement joins TRBV6-5 to TRBJ2-3; 8 nucleotides align to TRBD2. Germline V gene data show CDR1 as MNHEY and CDR2 as SVGAGI. This CDR3 is 15 amino acids long. The J segment lost 5 bases and the V segment lost 5 bases, leaving 9 bases of the junction unmatched. DNA of the CDR3: TGTGCCAGCAGTCCCCGGGGGGGGCGGGGAGATACGCAGTATTTT. Translation: CASSPRGGRGDTQYF.

The chain links TRBV9 to TRBJ1-5; D is perhaps TRBD1 (5 bases). V lost 10 bases and J 4 bases, leaving 30 bases between the germline ends. The CDR3 is 18 residues long. Germline V lookup: CDR1 SGDLS, CDR2 YYNGEE. The CDR3 DNA sequence: TGTGCCCCCCGGGGGGAGCCTACCACTGTGACCGAAAATCAGCCCCAGCATTTT. It is translated as CAPRGEPTTVTENQPQHF.

This chain connects TRBV6-2 or TRBV6-3 to TRBJ1-2, with 10 bases fitting TRBD1. Per germline, CDR1 MNHEY and CDR2 SVGEGT. The length of the CDR3 is 16 residues. With V trimmed by 6 bases and J by 7 bases, 14 bases remained unmatched. CDR3 amino acids: CASSQPRDRGLSGYTF. The CDR3 DNA reads TGTGCCAGCAGCCAACCCCGGGACAGGGGACTGAGTGGCTACACCTTC.

This rearrangement joins TRBV7-9 to TRBJ2-7; a possible D gene is TRBD2 (6 bases). The V and J ends lost 5 bases and 5 bases respectively, with 19 bases between them. The V gene's germline CDR1 is SEHNR and CDR2 FQNEAQ (reference sequence). The CDR3 totals 15 residues. DNA of the CDR3: TGTGCCAGCAGCCCCCCAGGACTACGGTGGAACGAGCAGTACTTC. It specifies CASSPPGLRWNEQYF.

This sequence joins TRBV28 and TRBJ2-5, with 7 bases that match TRBD1. This CDR3 has 14 amino acids. V shed 2 bases, J shed 5 bases, and the junction held 5 bases outside the gene matches. Germline lookup yields CDR1 MDHEN and CDR2 SYDVKM. In DNA, the CDR3 is TGTGCCAGCAGTTTAACAGGGGTAGGGGAGACCCAGTACTTC. Protein product: CASSLTGVGETQYF.

This clone came up a few times. The CDR3 DNA reads TGTGCCAGCAGCCCTCGGACTAGCGGTTATACGCAGTATTTT. It yields the protein CASSPRTSGYTQYF. V is TRBV7-2 and J is TRBJ2-3, with 10 bases identical to TRBD2. CDR1 is SGHTA and CDR2 is FQGNSA in the germline V gene. J lost 7 bases, V lost 5 bases, and 6 bases had no gene match. There are 14 residues in the CDR3.

The gene calls are TRBV7-9 and TRBJ2-7, with 8 bases matching TRBD2. Germline V lookup: CDR1 SEHNR, CDR2 FQNEAQ (reference sequence). Trimming removed 8 bases from V and 3 bases from J; junction bases left unmatched: 6. This CDR3 comprises 13 residues. DNA of the CDR3: TGTGCCAGCGGGGGGACTAGGGACTACGAGCAGTACTTC. Amino acid sequence: CASGGTRDYEQYF.

Here the CDR3 reads CSVNRGGTQYF. The CDR3 DNA reads as TGCAGTGTAAACAGGGGTGGGACCCAGTACTTC. The chain uses TRBV20-1 and TRBJ2-5; 7 bases fit TRBD1. Germline values: CDR1 DFQATT, CDR2 SNEGSKA (reference sequence). This CDR3 contains 11 residues. V shed 7 bases and J 7 bases; nucleotides not matched to a gene: 6.

This sequence joins TRBV30 and TRBJ2-3, with 12 bases lining up with TRBD2. The CDR3 loop spans 15 amino acids. V lost 2 bases to trimming and J lost 3 bases; unmatched junction nucleotides: 3. From germline, CDR1 is GTSNPN and CDR2 SVGIG (reference sequence). In DNA form, the CDR3 reads TGTGCCTGGAGTATCGGGACTAGCGGGACAGATACGCAGTATTTT. Translated: CAWSIGTSGTDTQYF.

V usage is TRBV15 and J usage is TRBJ2-5, with TRBD1 identical over 10 bases. Germline CDR1 and CDR2: LNHNV and YYDKDF (reference sequence). V shed 0 bases and J 3 bases; nucleotides not matched to a gene: 10. CDR3 size: 18 residues. The CDR3 spells CATSRDPGQGFSEETQYF. The DNA for the CDR3 is TGTGCCACCAGCAGAGACCCGGGACAGGGGTTTTCGGAAGAGACCCAGTACTTC. The whole variable domain, remainder taken from reference TRBV15 and TRBJ2-5, is DAMVIQNPRYQVTQFGKPVTLSCSQTLNHNVMYWYQQKSSQAPKLLFHYYDKDFNNEADTPDNFQSRRPNTSFCFLDIRSPGLGDTAMYLCATSRDPGQGFSEETQYFGPGTRLLVL.

This CDR3 is CASSMTGGDQPQHF. Written as DNA, the CDR3 is TGTGCCAGCAGTATGACAGGGGGCGATCAGCCCCAGCATTTT. The chain joins TRBV6-5 to TRBJ1-5; 10 positions agree with TRBD1. Trimming removed 5 bases from V and 5 bases from J; junction bases left unmatched: 3. The CDR3 length is 14 residues. Germline CDR1 MNHEY, CDR2 SVGAGI.